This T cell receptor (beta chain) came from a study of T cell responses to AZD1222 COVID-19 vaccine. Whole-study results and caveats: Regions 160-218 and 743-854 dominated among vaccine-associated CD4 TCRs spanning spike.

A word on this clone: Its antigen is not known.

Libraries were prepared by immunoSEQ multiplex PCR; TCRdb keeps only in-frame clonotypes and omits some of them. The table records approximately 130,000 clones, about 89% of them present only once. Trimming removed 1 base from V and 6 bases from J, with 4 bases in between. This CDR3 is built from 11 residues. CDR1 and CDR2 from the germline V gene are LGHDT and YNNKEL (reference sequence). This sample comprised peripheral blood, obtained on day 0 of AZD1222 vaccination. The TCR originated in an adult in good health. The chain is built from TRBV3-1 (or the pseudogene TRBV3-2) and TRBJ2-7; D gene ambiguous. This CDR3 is CASSQVREQYF. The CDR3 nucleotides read TGTGCCAGCAGCCAAGTACGCGAGCAGTACTTC.